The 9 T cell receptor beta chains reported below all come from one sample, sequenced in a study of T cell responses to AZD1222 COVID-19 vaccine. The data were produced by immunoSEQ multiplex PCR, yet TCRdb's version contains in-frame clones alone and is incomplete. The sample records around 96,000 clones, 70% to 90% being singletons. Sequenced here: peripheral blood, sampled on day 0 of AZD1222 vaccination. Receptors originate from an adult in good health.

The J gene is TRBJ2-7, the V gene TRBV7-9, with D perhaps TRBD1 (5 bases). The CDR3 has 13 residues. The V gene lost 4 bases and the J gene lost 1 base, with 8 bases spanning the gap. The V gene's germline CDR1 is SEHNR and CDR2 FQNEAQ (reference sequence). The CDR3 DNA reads TGTGCCAGCAGCTCCGGACAATCCTACGAGCAGTACTTC. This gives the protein CASSSGQSYEQYF.

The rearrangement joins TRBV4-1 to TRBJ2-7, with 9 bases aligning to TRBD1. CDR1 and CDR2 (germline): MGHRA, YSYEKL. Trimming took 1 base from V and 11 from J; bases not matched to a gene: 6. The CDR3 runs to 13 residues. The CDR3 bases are TGCGCCAGCAGCCAAGTAGGGGGGACAGGGAAGTACTTC. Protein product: CASSQVGGTGKYF.

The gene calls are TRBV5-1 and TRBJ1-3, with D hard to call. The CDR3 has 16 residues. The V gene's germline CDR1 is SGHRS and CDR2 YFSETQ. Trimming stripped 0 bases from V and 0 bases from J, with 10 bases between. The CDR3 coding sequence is TGCGCCAGCAGCTTGGAAGGGATCCCCTCTGGAAACACCATATATTTT. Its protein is CASSLEGIPSGNTIYF. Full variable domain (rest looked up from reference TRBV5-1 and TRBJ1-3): KAGVTQTPRYLIKTRGQQVTLSCSPISGHRSVSWYQQTPGQGLQFLFEYFSETQRNKGNFPGRFSGRQFSNSRSEMNVSTLELGDSALYLCASSLEGIPSGNTIYFGEGSWLTVV.

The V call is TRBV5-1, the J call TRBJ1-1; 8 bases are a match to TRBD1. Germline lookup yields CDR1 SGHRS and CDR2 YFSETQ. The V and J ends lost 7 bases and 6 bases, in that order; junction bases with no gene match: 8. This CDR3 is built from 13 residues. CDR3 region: CASAQGERAEAFF. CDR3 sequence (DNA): TGCGCCAGCGCACAGGGGGAGCGCGCTGAAGCTTTCTTT.

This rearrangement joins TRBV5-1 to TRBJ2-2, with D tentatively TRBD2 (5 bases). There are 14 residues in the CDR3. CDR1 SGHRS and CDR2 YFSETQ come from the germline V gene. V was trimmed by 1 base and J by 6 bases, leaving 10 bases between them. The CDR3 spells CASSLLRDAGELFF. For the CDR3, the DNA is TGCGCCAGCAGCTTGCTGAGGGATGCCGGGGAGCTGTTTTTT.

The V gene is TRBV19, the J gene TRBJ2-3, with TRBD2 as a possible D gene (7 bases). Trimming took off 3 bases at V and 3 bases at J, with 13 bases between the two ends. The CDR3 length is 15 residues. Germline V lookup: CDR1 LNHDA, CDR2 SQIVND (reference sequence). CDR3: CASSIGGAETDTQYF. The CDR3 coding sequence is TGTGCCAGTAGTATTGGGGGGGCGGAGACAGATACGCAGTATTTT.

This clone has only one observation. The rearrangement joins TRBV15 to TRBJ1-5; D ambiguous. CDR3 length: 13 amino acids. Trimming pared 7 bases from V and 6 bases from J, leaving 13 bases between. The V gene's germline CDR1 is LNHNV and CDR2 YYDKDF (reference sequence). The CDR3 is CATKSDLGQPQHF. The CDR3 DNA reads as TGTGCCACCAAATCCGATTTGGGTCAGCCCCAGCATTTT.

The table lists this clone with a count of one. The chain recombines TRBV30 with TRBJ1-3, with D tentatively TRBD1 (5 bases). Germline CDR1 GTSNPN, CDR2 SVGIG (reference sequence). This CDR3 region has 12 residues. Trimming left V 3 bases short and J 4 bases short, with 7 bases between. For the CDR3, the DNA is TGTGCCTGGAGCCCAGGGGGAAACACCATATATTTT. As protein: CAWSPGGNTIYF.

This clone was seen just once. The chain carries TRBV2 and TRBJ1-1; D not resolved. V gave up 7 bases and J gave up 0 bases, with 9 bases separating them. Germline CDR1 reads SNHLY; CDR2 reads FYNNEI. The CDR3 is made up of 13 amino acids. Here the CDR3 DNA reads TGTGCCAGCAATGACGGTGTGAACACTGAAGCTTTCTTT. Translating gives CASNDGVNTEAFF.